The rows below give T cell receptor beta chains drawn from one sample of a study of prognosis after radiotherapy for stage I lung cancer. TCRdb used MiXCR to reprocess the multiplex PCR reads, holding one entry per CDR3 protein. The sample contains 30,000 to 40,000 distinct CDR3 sequences, approximately 32% of which appear only once. Sequenced here: PBMCs, sampled before or after stereotactic body radiation therapy (not recorded which). The receptor set was obtained from a donor aged 50 or older with non-small cell lung cancer. Each CDR3 is given with its conserved first and last residue. D genes are given only for firm matches. The listing skips clone size in some rows; elsewhere it reads once, few, many or a size class.

abundance,j_gene,v_gene,d_gene,CDR3aa,CDR3nt
.,TRBJ2-1,TRBV6-2/TRBV6-3,TRBD2,CASSPLTSGADNEQFF,TGTGCCAGCAGTCCCCTAACTAGCGGGGCGGACAATGAGCAGTTCTTC
many,TRBJ1-4,TRBV6-1,.,CASIRGDLRTNEKLFF,TGTGCCAGCATCCGAGGGGATCTCCGGACTAATGAAAAACTGTTTTTT
many,TRBJ2-1,TRBV6-1,TRBD2,CASRRTSGGALNEQFF,TGTGCCAGCAGGCGTACTAGCGGGGGGGCGCTGAATGAGCAGTTCTTC
.,TRBJ2-1,TRBV3-2,.,CVSTPGEQFF,TGTGTCAGCACCCCTGGTGAGCAGTTCTTC
.,TRBJ2-1,TRBV19,.,CASSVSQNNEQFF,TGTGCCAGTAGTGTCTCCCAAAACAATGAGCAGTTCTTC
many,TRBJ2-5,TRBV5-1,TRBD2,CASSTGRGEETQYF,TGCGCCAGCAGCACAGGACGGGGGGAAGAGACCCAGTACTTC
many,TRBJ1-6,TRBV29-1,TRBD1,CSPGQGRDSPLHF,TGCAGCCCTGGACAGGGAAGGGACTCACCCCTCCACTTT
many,TRBJ1-2,TRBV2,.,CAIWGVGANYGYTF,TGTGCCATCTGGGGAGTCGGGGCTAACTATGGCTACACCTTC
many,TRBJ1-6,TRBV9,TRBD1,CASSPSTGEESPLHF,TGTGCCAGCAGCCCCTCGACAGGGGAAGAGTCACCCCTCCACTTT
.,TRBJ1-5,TRBV7-2,.,CASSLGQCAGQPQHF,TGTGCCAGCAGCTTAGGACAGTGTGCCGGTCAGCCCCAGCATTTT
.,TRBJ2-2,TRBV7-2,.,CASRISGGSTRELFF,TGTGCCAGCAGGATTAGCGGTGGGTCCACCCGGGAGCTGTTTTTT
.,TRBJ1-2,TRBV19,.,CASIGDSHYGYTF,TGTGCCAGTATAGGTGACAGTCACTATGGCTACACCTTC
.,TRBJ1-3,TRBV9,TRBD1,CASSEGQGAGNTIYF,TGTGCCAGCAGCGAGGGACAGGGGGCTGGAAACACCATATATTTT
many,TRBJ2-1,TRBV11-2,TRBD1,CASSPGTVNEQFF,TGTGCCAGCAGCCCAGGGACAGTCAATGAGCAGTTCTTC
many,TRBJ2-4,TRBV6-1,.,CASSEALGGTLAKNIQYF,TGTGCCAGCAGTGAAGCGTTGGGTGGGACACTAGCCAAAAACATTCAGTACTTC
.,TRBJ2-2,TRBV7-2,.,CASSPYTGLGGELFF,TGTGCCAGCAGCCCCTACACCGGGTTGGGCGGGGAGCTGTTTTTT
many,TRBJ1-1,TRBV7-9,TRBD1,CASSSEQGAEAFF,TGTGCCAGCAGCTCCGAACAGGGGGCTGAAGCTTTCTTT
many,TRBJ1-6,TRBV2,TRBD1,CASKGVDRGNNSPLHF,TGTGCCAGCAAGGGCGTCGACAGGGGAAATAATTCACCCCTCCACTTT
many,TRBJ2-3,TRBV30,.,CAWDQDTDTQYF,TGTGCCTGGGACCAGGACACAGATACGCAGTATTTT
few,TRBJ1-1,TRBV4-2,.,CASSQDPDGTEAFF,TGTGCCAGCAGCCAAGATCCTGACGGGACTGAAGCTTTCTTT
few,TRBJ2-4,TRBV20-1,TRBD2,CSAKLSGDKNIQYF,TGCAGTGCAAAACTTAGCGGGGACAAAAACATTCAGTACTTC
many,TRBJ2-7,TRBV19,.,CASSTDRFAGEQYF,TGTGCCAGTAGTACGGACAGATTCGCGGGCGAGCAGTACTTC
.,TRBJ1-2,TRBV20-1,.,CSVPTGPRCYTF,TGCAGTGTCCCAACAGGGCCGCGTTGCTACACCTTC
.,TRBJ2-5,TRBV3-1,.,CASSQERGGKTQYF,TGTGCCAGCAGCCAAGAACGAGGGGGAAAGACCCAGTACTTC
many,TRBJ1-6,TRBV28,TRBD1,CASIDGQGFSSPLHF,TGTGCCAGCATTGACGGACAGGGATTTTCCTCACCCCTCCACTTT
many,TRBJ2-7,TRBV4-1,TRBD2,CASSQEVGEGWSGEQYF,TGCGCCAGCAGCCAAGAAGTGGGGGAGGGTTGGAGCGGCGAGCAGTACTTC
.,TRBJ2-3,TRBV7-9,.,CASSRSRSSTDTQYF,TGTGCCAGCAGCCGGAGTCGATCTAGCACAGATACGCAGTATTTT
.,TRBJ1-6,TRBV12-3/TRBV12-4,.,CASSLRVSDSPLHF,TGTGCCAGCAGTTTGAGGGTGTCCGACTCACCCCTCCACTTT
many,TRBJ2-6,TRBV18,TRBD1,CASSPATGGAAGANVLTF,TGTGCCAGCTCACCCGCTACAGGGGGCGCGGCTGGGGCCAACGTCCTGACTTTC
many,TRBJ2-7,TRBV29-1,.,CSVEGAGEQYF,TGCAGCGTTGAGGGGGCGGGTGAGCAGTACTTC
.,TRBJ2-3,TRBV15,TRBD1,CATSSGGTDIADTQYF,TGTGCCACCAGCAGCGGTGGGACAGACATTGCAGATACGCAGTATTTT
.,TRBJ2-5,TRBV30,.,CAWSRGASPRASPSVGETQYF,TGTGCCTGGAGTCGTGGGGCGAGTCCGAGGGCCTCACCCTCCGTGGGGGAGACCCAGTACTTC
.,TRBJ2-7,TRBV20-1,.,CSGSFASYYQYF,TGCAGTGGTTCCTTCGCGAGCTACTATCAGTACTTC
.,TRBJ1-5,TRBV19,TRBD1,CASSLSPGQGGAQGNQPHHF,TGTGCCAGTTCCCTTTCACCGGGACAGGGGGGCGCACAGGGCAATCAGCCCCATCATTTT
many,TRBJ2-3,TRBV5-1,.,CASSLAASENTQYF,TGTGCCAGCAGCTTGGCCGCTTCAGAGAATACGCAGTATTTT
many,TRBJ2-7,TRBV6-5,TRBD1,CASRPGQGVEQYF,TGTGCCAGCCGGCCGGGACAGGGGGTCGAGCAGTACTTC
many,TRBJ2-1,TRBV6-2/TRBV6-3,TRBD2,CASIPSGRYNEQFF,TGTGCCAGCATTCCTAGCGGGAGATACAATGAGCAGTTCTTC
many,TRBJ1-2,TRBV3-1,.,CASSQDRGNYGYTF,TGTGCCAGCAGCCAAGATAGGGGGAACTATGGCTACACCTTC
few,TRBJ2-5,TRBV5-6,TRBD1,CASSFKGDSQETQYF,TGTGCCAGCAGTTTTAAAGGGGACAGCCAAGAGACCCAGTACTTC
many,TRBJ1-1,TRBV6-8,.,CASRLDFTVYIKRNTEAFF,TGTGCCAGCAGGTTGGACTTCACTGTTTACATCAAGAGGAACACTGAAGCTTTCTTT
.,TRBJ1-6,TRBV30,.,CAWSVPGQYNSPLHF,TGTGCCTGGAGTGTACCGGGACAATATAATTCACCCCTCCACTTT
many,TRBJ1-6,TRBV7-9,TRBD1,CASSLGGQGSSPLHF,TGTGCCAGCAGCTTAGGCGGACAGGGGAGTTCACCCCTCCACTTT
many,TRBJ2-7,TRBV20-1,TRBD1,CSARTGGLKEQYF,TGCAGTGCGAGGACAGGGGGGTTGAAGGAGCAGTACTTC
many,TRBJ1-4,TRBV19,.,CASRGSHATNEKLFF,TGTGCCAGTAGAGGCAGCCATGCAACTAATGAAAAACTGTTTTTT
many,TRBJ2-1,TRBV9,TRBD2,CASSVGWGAGGTRGDEQFF,TGTGCCAGCAGCGTAGGATGGGGGGCGGGGGGCACCCGTGGCGATGAGCAGTTCTTC
many,TRBJ1-4,TRBV7-2,.,CASSSSAATNEKLFF,TGTGCCAGCAGCTCCTCGGCTGCAACTAATGAAAAACTGTTTTTT
many,TRBJ2-1,TRBV18,.,CASSPPGVSSYNEQFF,TGTGCCAGCTCACCACCTGGGGTAAGCTCCTACAATGAGCAGTTCTTC
few,TRBJ1-3,TRBV6-1,TRBD1,CASKTGQSSGNTIYF,TGTGCCAGCAAGACGGGACAGAGCTCTGGAAACACCATATATTTT
many,TRBJ2-7,TRBV6-2/TRBV6-3,.,CASSLRTLPGEQYF,TGTGCCAGCAGTCTACGGACTCTGCCGGGGGAGCAGTACTTC
many,TRBJ1-2,TRBV6-2/TRBV6-3,.,CASSSRPPSYTF,TGTGCCAGCAGTTCTCGGCCTCCGAGCTACACCTTC
many,TRBJ1-1,TRBV7-8,TRBD1,CASSSGGEAFF,TGTGCCAGCAGCTCAGGGGGCGAGGCTTTCTTT
.,TRBJ2-1,TRBV7-9,TRBD1,CSSSPDRGVYNEQFF,TGTTCCAGCAGCCCGGACAGGGGGGTCTACAATGAGCAGTTCTTC
.,TRBJ2-7,TRBV6-1,.,CASSEPDSSYEQYF,TGTGCCAGCAGTGAACCGGACAGCTCCTACGAGCAGTACTTC
many,TRBJ2-2,TRBV28,.,CASKRPSNTGELFF,TGTGCCAGCAAAAGACCTTCGAACACCGGGGAGCTGTTTTTT
medium-sized,TRBJ2-1,TRBV6-1,TRBD2,CASSLAGGYNEQFF,TGTGCCAGTTCCCTAGCGGGGGGATACAATGAGCAGTTCTTC
.,TRBJ2-1,TRBV6-1,.,CASSEAQWAFEQFF,TGTGCCAGCAGTGAAGCGCAGTGGGCTTTTGAGCAGTTCTTC
many,TRBJ1-5,TRBV6-2/TRBV6-3,TRBD1,CASNLDRSGNQPQHF,TGTGCCAGCAATCTGGACAGGTCTGGCAATCAGCCCCAGCATTTT
many,TRBJ2-5,TRBV4-3,.,CASSPLGRTGALGETQYF,TGCGCCAGCAGCCCACTGGGGAGGACGGGGGCTTTGGGGGAGACCCAGTACTTC
medium-sized,TRBJ1-6,TRBV6-1,.,CASREGRNNSPLHF,TGTGCCAGCAGAGAGGGACGGAATAATTCACCCCTCCACTTT
many,TRBJ2-7,TRBV5-1,.,CASSLARGTYEQYF,TGCGCCAGCAGCTTGGCCAGGGGAACCTACGAGCAGTACTTC